What follows describes a single TCR beta chain. What it recognizes is unknown. Germline V lookup: CDR1 KGHDR, CDR2 SFDVKD. The CDR3 is 13 amino acids. V was shortened by 4 bases and J by 4 bases, with 9 bases between the two germline ends. TCRdb itself ran the 5' RACE reads through MiXCR, one entry per CDR3 protein. The table records hundreds of thousands of distinct CDR3 sequences, around 28% of them present only once. These data originate in a study of T-cell memory formation after mild COVID-19. Study information: TCR clusters were mostly confined to one donor each. Whole-study results and caveats: Pre-infection memory already had some responding clones, implying cross-reactive memory joined. Later expanders leaned CD4+, whereas clones that contracted between day 15 and 85 were balanced CD4/CD8. Contracting CD8+ clones were enriched in EMRA, CD4+ mainly in CM and EM.

Sequencing input: PBMCs or a T cell subset sorted from them (not recorded which). The origin of this receptor is an adult woman who had mild COVID-19 (a few samples of this study predate the infection). Cell type and time point are not known. The rearrangement links TRBV24-1 to TRBJ2-5; the D gene could be TRBD1 or TRBD2 (5 bases each). The CDR3 region is CATSERGRETQYF. CDR3 in DNA: TGTGCCACCAGTGAAAGGGGACGAGAGACCCAGTACTTC.